A single sample gave rise to the 13 T cell receptor beta chains below, sequenced in a study of breast tumors, draining lymph nodes, adjacent tissues. TCRdb analysed the multiplex PCR reads with MiXCR anew, one entry per CDR3 protein. This table holds 15,000 to 20,000 distinct CDR3 sequences, about two thirds found once. Sequencing was done on a sample of tumor-adjacent breast tissue. These receptors were taken from a female donor with breast cancer. Some clones in this sample may be carry-over from other donors' samples.

V is TRBV24-1 and J is TRBJ1-3; perhaps TRBD1 as D (5 bases). The CDR3 runs to 13 residues. Germline lookup yields CDR1 KGHDR and CDR2 SFDVKD. Trimming took 8 bases from V and 2 from J, leaving 9 bases between them. CDR3 sequence: CATTDKAGNTIYF. The CDR3 DNA reads as TGTGCCACCACGGACAAAGCTGGAAACACCATATATTTT.

This clonotype ranks as medium-sized. The chain recombines TRBV5-1 with TRBJ2-7; maybe TRBD1 (6 bases). Germline V CDR1 and CDR2: SGHRS, YFSETQ. V was clipped by 4 bases and J by 4 bases, with 18 bases between them. This CDR3 comprises 15 residues. In DNA, the CDR3 is TGCGCCAGCAGCCCCGTTCCAGGACAGAGTTACGAGCAGTACTTC. It specifies CASSPVPGQSYEQYF.

The chain links TRBV4-3 to TRBJ1-2, with TRBD1 identical over 7 bases. The V gene's germline CDR1 is LGHNA and CDR2 YSLEER. The J segment lost 4 bases and the V segment lost 4 bases, leaving 9 bases of the junction unmatched. The CDR3 has 15 residues. CDR3 nucleotides: TGCGCCAGCAGCCCGAGCCGAGGGGGCTCCTATGGCTACACCTTC. Translated: CASSPSRGGSYGYTF.

This clonotype was seen a single time. A much larger clone lies a single base off, so this may be a read error. The chain has TRBV7-2 and TRBJ1-1, with D tentatively TRBD1 (5 bases). This CDR3 comprises 14 residues. Trimming stripped 1 base from V and 11 bases from J, with 17 bases between. Germline CDR1 and CDR2: SGHTA and FQGNSA. CDR3 loop: CASSLGDWGGKAFF. Written as DNA, the CDR3 is TGTGCCAGCAGCTTAGGAGATTGGGGGGGGAAGGCTTTCTTT.

About this clonotype itself: The junction does not match germline at one end; this may be a read error. The chain recombines TRBV15 with TRBJ1-2; D possibly corresponds to TRBD1 (6 bases). Germline CDR1 reads LNHNV; CDR2 reads YYDKDF (reference sequence). The CDR3 has 19 amino acids. CDR3 in DNA: TGTGCCACCAGCAGAGATTCCTTCGGCAGGGGCCAAACTAACTATGGCCACACCTTT. This codes for CATSRDSFGRGQTNYGHTF.

This clonotype is a singleton in its sample. The chain couples TRBV24-1 to TRBJ2-5, with TRBD2 matching over 9 bases. Germline trimming cut 3 bases from V and 5 bases from J; bases unmatched to any gene: 9. The CDR3 length is 16 residues. Germline values: CDR1 KGHDR, CDR2 SFDVKD. The CDR3 region is CATSDKAGGRLETQYF. The CDR3 DNA reads as TGTGCCACCAGTGATAAGGCGGGGGGGCGTTTGGAGACCCAGTACTTC.

Worth noting for this clonotype: A read error is likely, as this CDR3 ends without the conserved phenylalanine or tryptophan. The chain carries TRBV4-3 and TRBJ2-7; 13 bases are a match to TRBD2. The CDR3 spans 16 residues. Germline V CDR1 and CDR2: LGHNA, YSLEER. The chain's CDR3 is CANSQGTSGDPYEQYL. In DNA form, the CDR3 reads TGCGCCAACAGCCAAGGGACTAGCGGGGACCCCTACGAGCAGTACCTC.

V usage is TRBV7-2 and J usage is TRBJ1-2, with TRBD1 matching over 8 bases. The CDR3 is 15 amino acids. Trimming removed 1 base from V and 7 bases from J; junction bases left unmatched: 8. CDR1 is SGHTA and CDR2 is FQGNSA in the germline V gene. The CDR3 region is CASSLGTGSPSGYTF. For the CDR3, the DNA is TGTGCCAGCAGCTTAGGGACAGGGTCGCCGTCTGGCTACACCTTC. The full variable domain, its missing parts supplied by reference TRBV7-2 and TRBJ1-2, is GAGVSQSPSNKVTEKGKDVELRCDPISGHTALYWYRQSLGQGLEFLIYFQGNSAPDKSGLPSDRFSAERTGGSVSTLTIQRTQQEDSAVYLCASSLGTGSPSGYTFGSGTRLTVV.

This clonotype was recorded once. The chain links TRBV7-6 to TRBJ1-6; D may be TRBD1 (5 bases). Trimming left V 1 base short and J 6 bases short, with 10 bases between. The CDR3 is 15 residues long. CDR1 and CDR2 (germline): SGHVS, FNYEAQ. Here the CDR3 DNA reads TGTGCCAGCAGCTTAGGGCGGGACTCTAATTCACCCCTCCACTTT. Protein: CASSLGRDSNSPLHF.

In this sample, this clonotype turned up many times. The chain employs TRBV5-8 and TRBJ1-5; D gene uncertain. Germline CDR1 is SGHTS and CDR2 is YDEGEE. V dropped 4 bases and J dropped 5 bases, with 16 bases sitting between them. The CDR3 covers 15 residues. The CDR3 DNA follows: TGTGCCAGCAGCGTTGACGGCCGCCCCGATCAGCCCCAGCATTTT. Amino acid sequence: CASSVDGRPDQPQHF. Filled out from reference TRBV5-8 and TRBJ1-5, the complete variable domain reads EAGVTQSPTHLIKTRGQQATLRCSPISGHTSVYWYQQALGLGLQFLLWYDEGEERNRGNFPPRFSGRQFPNYSSELNVNALELEDSALYLCASSVDGRPDQPQHFGDGTRLSIL.

The chain is built from TRBV11-2 and TRBJ1-2; the match to TRBD1 covers 7 bases. Germline V CDR1 and CDR2: SGHAT, FQNNGV. This CDR3 has 13 amino acids. J gave up 8 bases and V 5 bases, and 8 bases lay outside the gene matches. The CDR3 is CASSPSTGWGYTF. CDR3 nucleotide sequence: TGTGCCAGCAGCCCCTCGACAGGGTGGGGCTACACCTTC.

By share, this clonotype ranks as medium-sized. The CDR3 here is CASSQGGNDSPLHF. The CDR3 DNA reads as TGTGCCAGCAGCCAAGGAGGGAATGATTCACCCCTCCACTTT. The V call is TRBV3-1, the J call TRBJ1-6; D unclear. V gave up 1 base and J gave up 8 bases, with 9 bases separating them. The CDR3 length is 14 residues. The V gene's germline CDR1 is LGHDT and CDR2 YNNKEL (reference sequence).

The chain employs TRBV15 and TRBJ2-7; D gene unclear. CDR3 size: 15 residues. With 0 bases removed from V and 6 bases from J, the gap between germline ends came to 15 bases. CDR1 and CDR2 (germline): LNHNV, YYDKDF (reference sequence). Here the CDR3 reads CATSRDLALGREQYF. The DNA of the CDR3 is TGTGCCACCAGCAGAGATCTGGCATTAGGGCGCGAGCAGTACTTC.